This T cell receptor beta chain derives from a study of tumor-infiltrating lymphocytes in primary liver carcinoma. In this sample, this clonotype turned up a few times. Its antigen remains unknown. Researchers generated TCR beta cDNA from approximately 520 ng of total RNA, relying on a constant-region primer. Modified slightly, ARM-PCR produced TCR beta libraries over three nested multiplex PCR rounds. A C-beta reverse primer was combined with TRBV1-TRBV30 forward primers in the first two PCR rounds, and each round had around 11 cycles. MiXCR was run by TCRdb on the multiplex PCR reads, yielding one entry per CDR3 protein. Among approximately 320,000 distinct CDR3 sequences listed, approximately 58% were seen once. Alongside blood RNA obtained from unsorted whole blood, germline DNA was also extracted. Study outcomes and limitations: Tumors significantly exceeded blood in top-250-clone fraction (p = 0.039).

The germline V gene has CDR1 SGHKS and CDR2 YYEKEE (reference sequence). This CDR3 comprises 15 residues. Trimming left V 5 bases short and J 0 bases short, with 14 bases between. The rearrangement links TRBV5-5 to TRBJ2-5; D is unresolved. This receptor was identified in a woman in her twenties or thirties with primary liver carcinoma and hepatitis B virus infection. Material for sequencing was peripheral blood. CDR3 sequence: CASSYGPKYQETQYF. The DNA of the CDR3 is TGTGCCAGCAGTTATGGACCGAAGTACCAAGAGACCCAGTACTTC.